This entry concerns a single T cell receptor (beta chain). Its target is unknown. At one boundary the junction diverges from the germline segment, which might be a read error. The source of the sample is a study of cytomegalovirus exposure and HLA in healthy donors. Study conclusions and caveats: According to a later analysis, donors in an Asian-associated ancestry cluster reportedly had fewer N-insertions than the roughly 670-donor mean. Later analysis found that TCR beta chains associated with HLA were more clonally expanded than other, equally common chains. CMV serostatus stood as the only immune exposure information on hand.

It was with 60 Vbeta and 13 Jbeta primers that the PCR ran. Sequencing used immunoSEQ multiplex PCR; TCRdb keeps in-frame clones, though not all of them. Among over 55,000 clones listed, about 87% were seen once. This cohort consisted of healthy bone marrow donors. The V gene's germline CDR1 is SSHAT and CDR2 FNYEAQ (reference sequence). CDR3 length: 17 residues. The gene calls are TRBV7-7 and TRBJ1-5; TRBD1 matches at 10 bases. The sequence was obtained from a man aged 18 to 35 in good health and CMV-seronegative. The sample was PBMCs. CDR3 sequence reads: CASSLGQGVRENQPQHF. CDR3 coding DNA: TGTGCTAGCAGCTTAGGACAGGGGGTCCGGGAGAATCAGCCCCAGCATTTT.